Listed below are T cell receptor beta chains from one sample, sequenced in a study of blood T cell repertoires in COVID-19. TCRdb's table, derived via immunoSEQ multiplex PCR, lists solely in-frame clones and lacks some. The data contain approximately 62,000 clones, more than 80% of them singletons. Sequencing input: peripheral blood. These receptors were obtained from a man aged 55 to 70 with acute or convalescent COVID-19. CDR3s include the opening cysteine and the closing phenylalanine or tryptophan. The D gene is left open where the match is weak. The size of a clone is reported for some rows only, either as once, few or many, or as a class for expanded clones.

TRBV10-3,NA,NA,TRBJ1-4,TGTGCCTCACGGCTCGGGGCAACTAATGAAAAACTGTTTTTT,CASRLGATNEKLFF
TRBV29-1,NA,NA,TRBJ1-1,TGCAGCGTTGAACCAGGGCGGAACACTGAAGCTTTCTTT,CSVEPGRNTEAFF
TRBV7-2,TRBD1,NA,TRBJ1-3,TGTGCCAGCAGCCCCCAACAGGGGACGACTGGAAACACCATATATTTT,CASSPQQGTTGNTIYF
TRBV7-6,TRBD2,NA,TRBJ2-2,TGTGCCACTGGCGGGAGGGCCCCGGACACCGGGGAGCTGTTTTTT,CATGGRAPDTGELFF
TRBV21-1,NA,NA,TRBJ2-7,TGTGCCAGCAGCCGAAGGGACAGTGGGGGTTCCTACGAGCAGTACTTC,CASSRRDSGGSYEQYF
TRBV19,TRBD2,NA,TRBJ2-1,TGTGCCAGTACTAGGAGGGAGGGCCGTGTAGGTGAGCAGTTCTTC,CASTRREGRVGEQFF
TRBV6-6,NA,once,TRBJ1-2,TGTGCCAGCAGCCACCCGGGGATGGGTGGCTACACCTTC,CASSHPGMGGYTF
TRBV4-2,TRBD1,once,TRBJ1-1,TGTGCCAGCAGTCGCAACCTTCAGGGACAGGGCTTTACTGAAGCTTTCTTT,CASSRNLQGQGFTEAFF
TRBV9,TRBD1,NA,TRBJ2-7,TGTGCCAGCAGCGTTGGACAGGGCGACTCCTACGAGCAGTACTTC,CASSVGQGDSYEQYF
TRBV10-1,NA,NA,TRBJ1-6,TGCGCCAGTACCGCGGGACCCCAGCTACGATCACCCCTCCACTTT,CASTAGPQLRSPLHF
TRBV24-1,TRBD2,NA,TRBJ2-1,TGTGCCACCAGGGGGGGGACTAGCGGGCTTTCCTACAATGAGCAGTTCTTC,CATRGGTSGLSYNEQFF
TRBV6-5,NA,few,TRBJ1-2,TGTGCCAGCAGTTACCCCGGACAGTATGGCTACACCTTC,CASSYPGQYGYTF
TRBV7-2,TRBD2,NA,TRBJ2-3,TGTGCCAGCAGCTTAGGCCTAGCGGGAGATACAGATACGCAGTATTTT,CASSLGLAGDTDTQYF
TRBV28,NA,NA,TRBJ1-2,TGTGCCAGCAGTCCCCTTAGTGGTGGCTACACCTTC,CASSPLSGGYTF
TRBV19,NA,NA,TRBJ1-5,TGTGCCAGTAGTTCCGGGGTGGAGCAGCCCCAGCATTTT,CASSSGVEQPQHF
TRBV29-1,NA,NA,TRBJ1-5,TGCAGCGCCCGATGGGGAGGAGGCAATCAGCCCCAGCATTTT,CSARWGGGNQPQHF
TRBV9,NA,NA,TRBJ2-3,TGTGCCAGCAGCGCCTTACAGGGTTTCGCAGATACGCAGTATTTT,CASSALQGFADTQYF
TRBV6-6,TRBD1,NA,TRBJ1-2,TGTGCCAGCAGTCCCCCGGACAGGGATGGCGGCTACACCTTC,CASSPPDRDGGYTF
TRBV10-3,TRBD1,NA,TRBJ2-3,TGTGCCATCAGTGAGTGGCAGGGGGAATCCACAGATACGCAGTATTTT,CAISEWQGESTDTQYF
TRBV21-1,NA,NA,TRBJ1-1,TGTGCCAGCAGCACTGGGACAGGGGTAAAGTACACTGAAGCTTTCTTT,CASSTGTGVKYTEAFF
TRBV9,TRBD2,few,TRBJ2-2,TGTGCCAGCAGCCTCCGGACTAGCGGTGGCGGGGAGCTGTTTTTT,CASSLRTSGGGELFF
TRBV28,TRBD2,few,TRBJ2-3,TGTGCCAGCAGTTCCGCCGGGAGGGAAGTTTTAGGAGATACGCAGTATTTT,CASSSAGREVLGDTQYF
TRBV19,NA,NA,TRBJ2-6,TGTGGCTCGAGAGAGGGGAGGATGTCTGGGGCCAACGTCCTGACTTTC,CGSREGRMSGANVLTF
TRBV7-2,TRBD1,NA,TRBJ2-5,TGTGCCAGCGGACAGGGCGCGGGCGAGACCCAGTACTTC,CASGQGAGETQYF
TRBV7-8,TRBD1,NA,TRBJ1-6,TGTGCCAGCAGCACCGGGACAGGGTTGAATTCACCCCTCCACTTT,CASSTGTGLNSPLHF
TRBV28,NA,NA,TRBJ1-2,TGTGCCAGCAGTTTGGCGTCGGGGGATTACACCTTC,CASSLASGDYTF
TRBV12-3/TRBV12-4,NA,NA,TRBJ1-2,TGTGCCAGCAGTCCAGGGGTCTATGGCTACACCTTC,CASSPGVYGYTF
TRBV27,TRBD2,NA,TRBJ2-4,TGTGCCAGCAGTGCCAACCCCGCAACTAGCGGAAACATTCAGTACTTC,CASSANPATSGNIQYF
TRBV7-3,NA,NA,TRBJ2-3,TGTGCCAGCAGCCCCAGGGGTAGCACCTCCGCGCTCACAGATACGCAGTATTTT,CASSPRGSTSALTDTQYF
TRBV19,NA,NA,TRBJ1-2,TGTGCCAGTAGAATGATCCGACAGGACTATGGCTACACCTTC,CASRMIRQDYGYTF
TRBV29-1,NA,NA,TRBJ1-3,TGCAGCGTTAGTATGCTTAGCTCTGGAAACACCATATATTTT,CSVSMLSSGNTIYF
TRBV18,TRBD1,NA,TRBJ1-1,TGTGCCAGCTCACCCAATGGACAGGCGACGAACACTGAAGCTTTCTTT,CASSPNGQATNTEAFF